The source of this TCR beta chain is a study of cytomegalovirus exposure and HLA in healthy donors. Study-level results: One variant, a missense change in DCLRE1C, was linked in a later analysis to TCR beta V- and J-gene trimming. In an earlier analysis, about 87% or about 30%: the productive usage of most TCR beta V segments.

The PCR made use of 60 Vbeta and 13 Jbeta primers. TCRdb's copy holds only in-frame clones and misses some; the assay was immunoSEQ multiplex PCR. The profile shows under 150,000 clones, around three quarters of them singletons. Germline V CDR1 and CDR2: PRHDT, FYEKMQ (reference sequence). V was pared by 7 bases and J by 4 bases, with 13 bases between. This CDR3 contains 13 residues. Details on this clone: Its antigen is as yet unknown.

Sequenced material: PBMCs. The sequence came from a woman in her thirties or forties in good health and CMV-seropositive. The chain uses TRBV13 and TRBJ1-1, with D tentatively TRBD1 (5 bases). CDR3 bases: TGTGCCAGCACTAGGGCGGGGGGCACTGAAGCTTTCTTT. Residues: CASTRAGGTEAFF.